This T cell receptor (beta chain) emerged from a study of blood T cell repertoires in COVID-19. This CDR3 has 16 residues. Germline trimming cut 0 bases from V and 5 bases from J; bases unmatched to any gene: 6. The V gene's germline CDR1 is MNHEY and CDR2 SVGAGI. The protocol was immunoSEQ multiplex PCR, while the TCRdb copy is restricted to in-frame clones and leaves out a portion. The repertoire holds roughly 120,000 clones, with about nine tenths as singletons. The sequenced material came from peripheral blood. The V and J genes are TRBV6-5 and TRBJ1-5; 8 bases fit TRBD1. The clonotype comes from a human donor in a cohort sampled during active COVID-19. CDR3 residues: CASSYSRRGHDQPQHF. CDR3 DNA: TGTGCCAGCAGTTACTCGCGCAGGGGGCATGATCAGCCCCAGCATTTT.